The 32 T cell receptor beta chains in this list originate from one sample, sequenced in a study of early T cells in non-severe SARS-CoV-2 infection. Using its own MiXCR run on the 5' RACE reads, TCRdb lists one record per CDR3 protein. This table holds roughly 53,000 distinct CDR3 sequences, around 9.3% found once. The specimen was whole blood. The source of these receptors is an adult who was a healthcare worker with PCR-confirmed SARS-CoV-2 infection or an uninfected control (not recorded which).

This clonotype was picked up many times. V is TRBV13 and J is TRBJ2-7; 8 nucleotides agree with TRBD2. This CDR3 is built from 17 residues. Germline V gene data show CDR1 as PRHDT and CDR2 as FYEKMQ (reference sequence). Trimming removed 2 bases from V and 0 bases from J; junction bases left unmatched: 9. For the CDR3, the DNA is TGTGCCAGCAGCTTAATTGTTAGCGGGGTCCTCTCCTACGAGCAGTACTTC. It yields the protein CASSLIVSGVLSYEQYF.

The rearrangement uses TRBV5-1 and TRBJ2-1; D is undetermined. The germline V gene encodes CDR1 SGHRS and CDR2 YFSETQ. Trimming took off 0 bases at V and 7 bases at J, with 17 bases between the two ends. The CDR3 length is 16 residues. CDR3 sequence (DNA): TGCGCCAGCAGCTTGGTGGCTCAGAACCTTGGGAATGAGCAGTTCTTC. The encoded protein is CASSLVAQNLGNEQFF.

This clonotype was detected many times. The chain couples TRBV5-1 to TRBJ2-3; D is undetermined. V lost 4 bases and J lost 2, with 5 bases in between. The CDR3 consists of 12 residues. Germline assignment: CDR1 SGHRS and CDR2 YFSETQ. The CDR3 DNA sequence: TGCGCCAGCAGCCGCGACACAGATACGCAGTATTTT. It encodes CASSRDTDTQYF.

This rearrangement joins TRBV20-1 to TRBJ2-5; perhaps D is TRBD1 or TRBD2 (5 bases each). This CDR3 has 13 amino acids. CDR1 DFQATT and CDR2 SNEGSKA come from the germline V gene (reference sequence). Trimming took 6 bases from V and 0 from J, leaving 11 bases between them. CDR3 residues: CSALGTDQETQYF. In DNA form, the CDR3 reads TGCAGTGCCCTAGGGACGGACCAAGAGACCCAGTACTTC.

This clonotype has just a few counts. The J gene is TRBJ2-1, the V gene TRBV6-2 or TRBV6-3; 9 bases map to TRBD2. CDR3 size: 15 residues. Germline CDR1 and CDR2: MNHEY and SVGEGT. The V gene end was trimmed by 5 bases and the J gene end by 9 bases; junction bases not matched to a gene: 11. The CDR3 sequence: CASSKPGTSSGEQFF. As DNA, the CDR3 is TGTGCCAGCAGTAAACCCGGGACTAGCAGCGGTGAGCAGTTCTTC.

The chain employs TRBV5-1 and TRBJ2-1; D not certain. V gave up 0 bases and J gave up 5 bases, with 9 bases separating them. The length of the CDR3 is 14 residues. The V gene's germline CDR1 is SGHRS and CDR2 YFSETQ. The DNA of the CDR3 is TGCGCCAGCAGCTTGGCCGGCGGTCACAATGAGCAGTTCTTC. Translated, it gives CASSLAGGHNEQFF.

This clonotype was picked up many times. The chain links TRBV12-3 or TRBV12-4 to TRBJ1-4, with TRBD1 identical over 7 bases. CDR3 length: 14 amino acids. The J segment lost 5 bases and the V segment lost 6 bases, leaving 6 bases of the junction unmatched. CDR3 in amino acids: CASSRQGRNEKLFF. The CDR3 region has the DNA TGTGCCAGCAGCCGACAGGGCCGGAATGAAAAACTGTTTTTT.

This chain uses TRBV6-2 or TRBV6-3 with TRBJ1-2, with D unresolved. V was trimmed by 7 bases and J by 4 bases, leaving 13 bases between them. The CDR3 is 13 residues long. Germline V CDR1 and CDR2: MNHEY, SVGEGT. CDR3 sequence (DNA): TGTGCCAGCAATAACGGGGAGATCTATGGCTACACCTTC. Its translation: CASNNGEIYGYTF.

This clonotype was counted only a few times. The gene calls are TRBV10-3 and TRBJ2-1; 12 bases fit TRBD2. Trimming took 8 bases from V and 2 from J; bases not matched to a gene: 7. The CDR3 extends over 16 amino acids. Germline lookup yields CDR1 ENHRY and CDR2 SYGVKD. The CDR3 loop is CAIAQTSGRTYNEQFF. The DNA for the CDR3 is TGTGCCATCGCCCAGACTAGCGGGAGAACCTACAATGAGCAGTTCTTC.

This sequence joins TRBV12-3 or TRBV12-4 and TRBJ2-7; D perhaps matches TRBD2 (5 bases). Trimming cost V 5 bases and J 7 bases, with 12 bases left between them. The CDR3 consists of 12 residues. The CDR3 protein is CASSLSSGEQYF. The DNA of the CDR3 is TGTGCCAGCAGTCTCTCGTCGGGAGAGCAGTACTTC.

The chain recombines TRBV19 with TRBJ2-3; possible D gene TRBD2, 5 bases. V gave up 7 bases and J gave up 0 bases, with 11 bases separating them. The CDR3 extends over 14 amino acids. Germline CDR1 LNHDA, CDR2 SQIVND (reference sequence). Here the CDR3 DNA reads TGTGCCAGTAAGTGGCGGGCTAGCACAGATACGCAGTATTTT. It translates to CASKWRASTDTQYF.

This clonotype was recorded at least ten times. The chain has TRBV4-1 and TRBJ2-7; 13 bases fit TRBD2. The CDR3 runs 18 residues. V was pared by 1 base and J by 0 bases, with 6 bases of the junction left unmatched. Germline values: CDR1 MGHRA, CDR2 YSYEKL. The CDR3 DNA reads TGCGCCAGCAGCCAAGGGACTAGCGGGGGACTAAGCTCCTACGAGCAGTACTTC. Encoded protein: CASSQGTSGGLSSYEQYF.

This chain joins TRBV12-3 or TRBV12-4 and TRBJ2-5; D uncertain. Between the trimmed V and J ends, which lost 5 bases and 0 bases, there was a span of 10 bases. The CDR3 covers 14 residues. DNA of the CDR3: TGTGCCAGCAGTCTCGGTGGGGACCAAGAGACCCAGTACTTC. This encodes CASSLGGDQETQYF.

This chain links TRBV3-1 with TRBJ2-2; TRBD1 might be the D (6 bases). This CDR3 spans 13 amino acids. Trimming removed 3 bases from V and 4 bases from J, with 6 bases in between. The germline V gene has CDR1 LGHDT and CDR2 YNNKEL (reference sequence). CDR3 sequence reads: CASSQGATGELFF. The CDR3 DNA reads TGTGCCAGCAGCCAGGGGGCCACCGGGGAGCTGTTTTTT. Combining the CDR3 with reference TRBV3-1 and TRBJ2-2 gives the whole variable domain DTAVSQTPKYLVTQMGNDKSIKCEQNLGHDTMYWYKQDSKKFLKIMFSYNNKELIINETVPNRFSPKSPDKAHLNLHINSLELGDSAVYFCASSQGATGELFFGEGSRLTVL.

The table lists this clonotype with a few counts. The V call is TRBV6-6, the J call TRBJ2-1; TRBD2 might be the D (6 bases). Germline V gene lookup returns CDR1 MNHNY and CDR2 SVGAGI (reference sequence). The V end was cut by 6 bases, the J end by 0 bases, with 18 bases between. CDR3 length: 17 residues. The CDR3 region is CASSHFLASHSYNEQFF. CDR3 sequence (DNA): TGTGCCAGCAGCCACTTTCTAGCGTCCCACTCCTACAATGAGCAGTTCTTC.

This clonotype has a handful of counts. V gene TRBV20-1 combines with J gene TRBJ2-2; 10 bases map to TRBD2. Germline V gene lookup returns CDR1 DFQATT and CDR2 SNEGSKA (reference sequence). Trimming removed 0 bases from V and 7 bases from J; junction bases left unmatched: 8. The CDR3 spans 16 residues. The CDR3 loop reads CSARDSSGRAFGELFF. The DNA of the CDR3 is TGCAGTGCTAGAGATAGCAGCGGGAGGGCCTTCGGGGAGCTGTTTTTT.

This clonotype was found many times. CDR3 in amino acids: CASASGGTPYEQYF. The CDR3 DNA reads as TGTGCCAGCGCTAGCGGGGGGACCCCCTACGAGCAGTACTTC. The chain uses TRBV5-4 and TRBJ2-7, with TRBD2 matching over 11 bases. The germline CDR1 and CDR2 sequences are SGHNT and YYREEE (reference sequence). This CDR3 is built from 14 residues. The trim removed 7 bases at V and 2 bases at J, leaving 5 bases unmatched.

This clonotype has only a few counts. This sequence joins TRBV3-1 and TRBJ1-4, with D unclear. This CDR3 region has 12 residues. V was shortened by 3 bases and J by 8 bases, with 7 bases between the two germline ends. Germline CDR1 and CDR2: LGHDT and YNNKEL (reference sequence). CDR3 residues: CASSHFTEKLFF. In DNA form, the CDR3 reads TGTGCCAGCAGCCACTTTACAGAAAAACTGTTTTTT.

This sequence joins TRBV24-1 and TRBJ1-5, with D maybe TRBD1 (6 bases). V was clipped by 3 bases and J by 1 base, with 12 bases between them. Germline CDR1 reads KGHDR; CDR2 reads SFDVKD. This CDR3 contains 16 residues. The CDR3 DNA reads TGTGCCACCAGTGATATGACAGGAGAAAGCAATCAGCCCCAGCATTTT. It codes for CATSDMTGESNQPQHF.

The chain uses TRBV5-1 and TRBJ2-7; TRBD1 matches 8 bases. Losses at the gene ends were 1 base for V and 5 bases for J; bases not matched to a gene: 8. This CDR3 spans 15 amino acids. Germline CDR1 SGHRS, CDR2 YFSETQ. CDR3 residues: CASSLRTGIFHEQYF. Here the CDR3 DNA reads TGCGCCAGCAGCTTGAGGACAGGGATCTTCCACGAGCAGTACTTC. The full variable domain, its missing parts supplied by reference TRBV5-1 and TRBJ2-7, is KAGVTQTPRYLIKTRGQQVTLSCSPISGHRSVSWYQQTPGQGLQFLFEYFSETQRNKGNFPGRFSGRQFSNSRSEMNVSTLELGDSALYLCASSLRTGIFHEQYFGPGTRLTVT.

This clonotype was picked up many times. The chain uses TRBV19 and TRBJ1-2, with D tentatively TRBD1 (5 bases). The CDR3 extends over 14 amino acids. Deletions cut 5 bases from V and 5 bases from J, with 15 bases between. Germline V gene lookup returns CDR1 LNHDA and CDR2 SQIVND (reference sequence). CDR3 nucleotide sequence: TGTGCCAGTAGTGGCTTACCGGGACCATATGGCTACACCTTC. It is translated as CASSGLPGPYGYTF.

The chain is built from TRBV27 and TRBJ1-2; D uncertain. The CDR3 runs 15 residues. V was pared by 8 bases and J by 1 base, with 17 bases between. Per the germline V gene, CDR1 is MNHEY and CDR2 is SMNVEV (reference sequence). The CDR3 DNA sequence: TGTGCCAGCTCCCCCAGGACCGAGATTAACTATGGCTACACCTTC. As protein: CASSPRTEINYGYTF.

This clonotype has a count of ten or more. CDR3 DNA sequence: TGTGCCAGCAGTTCTTCTAGCGGGGGTAGCCATGAGCAGTTCTTC. Translated: CASSSSSGGSHEQFF. The chain recombines TRBV6-6 with TRBJ2-1; 10 bases map to TRBD2. The J segment lost 8 bases and the V segment lost 4 bases, leaving 8 bases of the junction unmatched. This CDR3 region has 15 residues. The V gene's germline CDR1 is MNHNY and CDR2 SVGAGI (reference sequence).

This clonotype was recorded a few times. The gene calls are TRBV3-1 and TRBJ1-1; D uncertain. The CDR3 covers 13 residues. Per the germline V gene, CDR1 is LGHDT and CDR2 is YNNKEL (reference sequence). V was pared by 5 bases and J by 5 bases, with 12 bases between. The CDR3 DNA follows: TGTGCCAGCAGCAACTCGCCGGGAACTGAAGCTTTCTTT. Its translation is CASSNSPGTEAFF. The full variable domain, in which reference TRBV3-1 and TRBJ1-1 provide the parts outside the CDR3, is DTAVSQTPKYLVTQMGNDKSIKCEQNLGHDTMYWYKQDSKKFLKIMFSYNNKELIINETVPNRFSPKSPDKAHLNLHINSLELGDSAVYFCASSNSPGTEAFFGQGTRLTVV.

This CDR3 reads CASSPTKGDYEQYF. CDR3 DNA: TGTGCCAGCTCACCAACAAAAGGGGACTACGAGCAGTACTTC. The V gene is TRBV18, the J gene TRBJ2-7, with a tentative D call TRBD1 (5 bases). The CDR3 extends over 14 amino acids. The ends were cut back, 2 bases at V and 3 bases at J, with 11 bases in the middle. Germline values: CDR1 KGHSH, CDR2 LQKENI.

The genes are TRBV9 and TRBJ2-2; TRBD2 might be the D (5 bases). The length of the CDR3 is 16 residues. V was shortened by 0 bases and J by 4 bases, with 13 bases between the two germline ends. Looked up from germline, CDR1 is SGDLS and CDR2 is YYNGEE. CDR3 loop: CASSVATGTGTGELFF. CDR3 nucleotides: TGTGCCAGCAGCGTAGCGACGGGAACGGGCACCGGGGAGCTGTTTTTT.

Many counts were recorded for this clonotype. The chain links TRBV7-2 to TRBJ2-1; 8 nucleotides match TRBD2. This CDR3 is 15 amino acids long. Trimming took 5 bases from V and 3 from J; bases not matched to a gene: 6. CDR1 is SGHTA, CDR2 FQGNSA, per germline. As DNA, the CDR3 is TGTGCCAGCAGCCGTGGACTAGCCAGCTACAATGAGCAGTTCTTC. Translation: CASSRGLASYNEQFF.

A few counts support this clonotype. This chain uses TRBV4-1 with TRBJ2-6, with D possibly being TRBD1 (6 bases). This CDR3 has 17 residues. The germline CDR1 and CDR2 sequences are MGHRA and YSYEKL. Deletions cut 3 bases from V and 0 bases from J, with 12 bases between. CDR3 sequence reads: CASSQVTGISGANVLTF. The CDR3 coding sequence is TGCGCCAGCAGCCAGGTGACAGGCATCTCTGGGGCCAACGTCCTGACTTTC.

In its sample, this clonotype was seen a few times. V and J are TRBV3-1 and TRBJ1-3, with no clear D. Germline CDR1 and CDR2: LGHDT and YNNKEL (reference sequence). This CDR3 has 14 amino acids. V shed 1 base and J shed 4 bases, with 8 bases lying between them. This CDR3 is CASSQAWQGNTIYF. The CDR3 DNA sequence: TGTGCCAGCAGCCAAGCTTGGCAGGGAAACACCATATATTTT.

A few counts support this clonotype. This chain connects TRBV29-1 to TRBJ1-2, with TRBD1 matching 7 bases. V was pared by 3 bases and J by 4 bases, with 8 bases of the junction left unmatched. The germline V gene has CDR1 SQVTM and CDR2 ANQGSEA. CDR3 length: 14 amino acids. The CDR3 loop reads CSVEKSGGAYGYTF. The DNA of the CDR3 is TGCAGCGTTGAGAAGTCAGGGGGAGCCTATGGCTACACCTTC.

This rearrangement joins TRBV11-2 to TRBJ2-2, with D possibly TRBD1 on 6 matching bases. The CDR3 totals 17 residues. Trimming left V 5 bases short and J 7 bases short, with 23 bases between. CDR1 SGHAT and CDR2 FQNNGV come from the germline V gene. The CDR3 sequence: CASSRDTPNRAHGELFF. The DNA of the CDR3 is TGTGCCAGCAGCCGGGACACCCCCAACAGGGCTCACGGGGAGCTGTTTTTT.

Ten or more counts support this clonotype. One end of the junction fails to match germline, which may point to a read error. V is TRBV12-3 or TRBV12-4 and J is TRBJ2-1; TRBD2 agrees at 8 bases. This CDR3 comprises 13 residues. DNA for the CDR3: TGTGCCAGCGGGACTAGAGAACCCAATAAGCAGTTCTTC. Its protein product is CASGTREPNKQFF.